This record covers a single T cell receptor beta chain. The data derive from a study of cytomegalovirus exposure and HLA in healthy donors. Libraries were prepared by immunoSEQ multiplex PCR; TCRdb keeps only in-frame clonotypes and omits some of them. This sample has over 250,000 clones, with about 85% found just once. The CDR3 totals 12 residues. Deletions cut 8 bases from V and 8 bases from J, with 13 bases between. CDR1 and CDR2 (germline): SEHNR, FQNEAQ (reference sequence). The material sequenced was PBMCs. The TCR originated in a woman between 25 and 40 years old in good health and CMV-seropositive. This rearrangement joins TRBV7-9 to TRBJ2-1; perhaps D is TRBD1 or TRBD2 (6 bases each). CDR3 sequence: CASGPGAYEQFF. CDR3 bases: TGTGCCAGCGGTCCGGGGGCCTATGAGCAGTTCTTC. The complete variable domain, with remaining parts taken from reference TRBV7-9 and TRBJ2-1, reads DTGVSQNPRHKITKRGQNVTFRCDPISEHNRLYWYRQTLGQGPEFLTYFQNEAQLEKSRLLSDRFSAERPKGSFSTLEIQRTEQGDSAMYLCASGPGAYEQFFGPGTRLTVL.